This TCR beta chain comes out of a study of T cell responses to AZD1222 COVID-19 vaccine. This clone was counted between two and nine times. Repertoires were generated with immunoSEQ multiplex PCR, while TCRdb's copy carries only in-frame clones and drops some. This table has 80,000 to 130,000 clones, roughly 89% appearing once. Germline CDR1 is SSHAT and CDR2 is FNYEAQ (reference sequence). Between the trimmed V and J ends, which lost 2 bases and 0 bases, there was a span of 8 bases. The CDR3 spans 15 residues. The sequencing here drew on peripheral blood, taken on day 0 of AZD1222 vaccination. The V gene is TRBV7-7, the J gene TRBJ1-3; D unresolved. This sequence originates from an adult in good health. Here the CDR3 reads CASSLSLSSGNTIYF. The CDR3 DNA reads as TGTGCCAGCAGCTTAAGTTTGAGCTCTGGAAACACCATATATTTT.